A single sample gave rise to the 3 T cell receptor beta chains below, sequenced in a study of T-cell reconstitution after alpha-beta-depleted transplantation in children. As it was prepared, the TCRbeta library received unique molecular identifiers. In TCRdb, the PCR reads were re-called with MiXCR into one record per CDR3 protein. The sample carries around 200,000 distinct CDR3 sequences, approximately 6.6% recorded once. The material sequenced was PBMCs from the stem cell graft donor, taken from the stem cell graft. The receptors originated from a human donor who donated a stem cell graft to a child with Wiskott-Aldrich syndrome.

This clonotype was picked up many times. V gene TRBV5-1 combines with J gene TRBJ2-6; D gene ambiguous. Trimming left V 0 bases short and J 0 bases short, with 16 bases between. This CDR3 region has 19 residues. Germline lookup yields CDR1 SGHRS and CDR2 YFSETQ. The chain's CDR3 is CASSLGGVSTNSGANVLTF. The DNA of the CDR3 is TGCGCCAGCAGCTTGGGTGGGGTTTCTACTAACTCTGGGGCCAACGTCCTGACTTTC.

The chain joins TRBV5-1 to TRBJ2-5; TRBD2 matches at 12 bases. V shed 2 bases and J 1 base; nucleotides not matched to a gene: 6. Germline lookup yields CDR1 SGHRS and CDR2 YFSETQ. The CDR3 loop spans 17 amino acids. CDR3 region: CASSLNGLAGPQETQYF. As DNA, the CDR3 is TGCGCCAGCAGCTTAAACGGACTAGCGGGACCCCAAGAGACCCAGTACTTC. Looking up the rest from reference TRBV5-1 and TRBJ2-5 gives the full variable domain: KAGVTQTPRYLIKTRGQQVTLSCSPISGHRSVSWYQQTPGQGLQFLFEYFSETQRNKGNFPGRFSGRQFSNSRSEMNVSTLELGDSALYLCASSLNGLAGPQETQYFGPGTRLLVL.

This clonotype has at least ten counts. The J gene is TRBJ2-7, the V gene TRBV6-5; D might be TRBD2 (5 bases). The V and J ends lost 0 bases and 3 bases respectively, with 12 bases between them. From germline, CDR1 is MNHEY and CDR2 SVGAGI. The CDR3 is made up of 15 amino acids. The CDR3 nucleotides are TGTGCCAGCAGTTACTCGATGGCTAGCAGCTACGAGCAGTACTTC. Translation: CASSYSMASSYEQYF.